These 14 T cell receptor beta chains were sequenced from one sample in a study of OX40 agonist ivuxolimab in advanced cancers. Clones were read by immunoSEQ multiplex PCR, and TCRdb kept only the in-frame ones, dropping some. The sample yields around 50,000 clones, more than 70% seen once. Here the sequenced sample was CD4+ or CD8+ T cells sorted from blood, taken in a trial of the OX40 agonist ivuxolimab. These receptor sequences come from an adult with an advanced solid tumor such as melanoma, head and neck, liver or kidney cancer.

V usage is TRBV10-3 and J usage is TRBJ1-3; D not certain. The CDR3 extends over 13 amino acids. With 6 bases removed from V and 2 bases from J, the gap between germline ends came to 8 bases. CDR1 ENHRY and CDR2 SYGVKD come from the germline V gene. CDR3 DNA: TGTGCCATCAGAGGCGATCCTGGAAACACCATATATTTT. This sequence encodes CAIRGDPGNTIYF.

The chain combines TRBV28 with TRBJ1-1; no reliable D call. Germline values: CDR1 MDHEN, CDR2 SYDVKM. This CDR3 is 12 amino acids long. V was shortened by 7 bases and J by 8 bases, with 14 bases between the two germline ends. The CDR3 loop is CASTFHRGEAFF. The CDR3 nucleotides read TGTGCCAGCACATTCCATAGAGGCGAAGCTTTCTTT.

This chain uses TRBV18 with TRBJ2-3; D unclear. Germline-derived CDR1 and CDR2 are KGHSH and LQKENI. Trimming removed 8 bases from V and 0 bases from J, with 9 bases in between. The CDR3 covers 13 residues. Here the CDR3 reads CASTSPSTDTQYF. CDR3 nucleotide sequence: TGTGCCAGCACATCACCAAGCACAGATACGCAGTATTTT.

The rearrangement joins TRBV11-3 to TRBJ2-5; 7 nucleotides align to TRBD2. Unmatched junction bases numbered 0, after V lost 1 base and J lost 7 bases. CDR3 length equals 12 residues. CDR1 is SGHNT and CDR2 is YENEEA in the germline V gene. CDR3 sequence (DNA): TGTGCCAGCAGCTTAGCGGGGGGGACCCAGTACTTC. Its translation: CASSLAGGTQYF.

This clone was detected only once. This CDR3 reads CASTFRRSSYEQYF. DNA for the CDR3: TGTGCCAGCACGTTTCGGCGAAGCTCCTACGAGCAGTACTTC. This sequence joins TRBV2 and TRBJ2-7; D not certain. This CDR3 comprises 14 residues. V was clipped by 7 bases and J by 0 bases, with 13 bases between them. Germline-derived CDR1 and CDR2 are SNHLY and FYNNEI.

The chain has TRBV28 and TRBJ2-7, with D tentatively TRBD2 (7 bases). V lost 9 bases and J 9 bases, leaving 21 bases between the germline ends. Germline V gene data show CDR1 as MDHEN and CDR2 as SYDVKM. The CDR3 covers 13 residues. CDR3 in DNA: TGTGCCAGTGGGGGAGGGCAGGGGCAAGGGCAGTACTTC. Its translation is CASGGGQGQGQYF.

CDR3 sequence: CASSGGQGEGYYEQYF. CDR3 nucleotides: TGTGCCAGCAGTGGGGGACAGGGGGAAGGGTACTACGAGCAGTACTTC. The chain couples TRBV7-9 to TRBJ2-7, with TRBD1 matching over 11 bases. Germline assignment: CDR1 SEHNR and CDR2 FQNEAQ (reference sequence). Losses at the gene ends were 6 bases for V and 3 bases for J; bases not matched to a gene: 10. This CDR3 comprises 16 residues.

The chain has TRBV5-1 and TRBJ2-7; 10 nucleotides agree with TRBD1. The ends lost 4 bases at V and 8 bases at J; junction bases unmatched: 12. From germline, CDR1 is SGHRS and CDR2 YFSETQ. The CDR3 is made up of 15 amino acids. CDR3 DNA: TGCGCCAGCAGCGGAACCGGGACAGGGGTTCTTCAGCAGTACTTC. Its translation is CASSGTGTGVLQQYF.

The chain has TRBV28 and TRBJ1-2; D call uncertain. Germline assignment: CDR1 MDHEN and CDR2 SYDVKM. V dropped 4 bases and J dropped 0 bases, with 3 bases sitting between them. The CDR3 runs 12 residues. The CDR3 region is CASSWANYGYTF. The CDR3 DNA reads as TGTGCCAGCAGTTGGGCTAACTATGGCTACACCTTC.

CDR3 amino acids: CASSYSAVGGTQYF. The CDR3 bases are TGTGCCAGCAGTTACTCGGCCGTCGGAGGTACGCAGTATTTT. The chain employs TRBV6-5 and TRBJ2-3; weak D call: TRBD2 (5 bases). Germline V gene data show CDR1 as MNHEY and CDR2 as SVGAGI. The CDR3 has 14 residues. V lost 0 bases, J lost 8 bases, and 12 bases lay in between.

The chain uses TRBV5-6 and TRBJ2-3, with 8 nucleotides matching TRBD1. The CDR3 runs 14 residues. Trimming removed 7 bases from V and 4 bases from J; junction bases left unmatched: 8. Germline V CDR1 and CDR2: SGHDT, YYEEEE. The CDR3 coding sequence is TGTGCCAGCGGGATGACAGGGGTCCCAGATACGCAGTATTTT. This gives the protein CASGMTGVPDTQYF.

This chain joins TRBV6-1 and TRBJ2-1; D is tentatively TRBD1 or TRBD2 (5 bases each). Deletions cut 6 bases from V and 9 bases from J, with 18 bases between. CDR3 length: 14 residues. Germline CDR1 reads MNHNS; CDR2 reads SASEGT. CDR3 DNA: TGTGCCAGCAGAGAAAGGGCCTCTGGGGGTGAGCAGTTCTTC. Its translation: CASRERASGGEQFF.

The genes are TRBV5-1 and TRBJ2-7; 9 nucleotides match TRBD1. Germline CDR1 SGHRS, CDR2 YFSETQ. The CDR3 sequence is 15 residues long. J gave up 1 base and V 0 bases, and 2 bases lay outside the gene matches. CDR3 sequence (DNA): TGCGCCAGCAGCTTGGTAGGGACAGGGTCCTACGAGCAGTACTTC. It is translated as CASSLVGTGSYEQYF.

V is TRBV5-1 and J is TRBJ2-1, with TRBD2 identical over 11 bases. Unmatched junction bases numbered 6, after V lost 7 bases and J lost 6 bases. The germline gives CDR1 SGHRS, CDR2 YFSETQ. The CDR3 extends over 14 amino acids. The CDR3: CASGRLAGTNEQFF. The CDR3 DNA reads TGCGCCAGCGGCAGACTAGCGGGAACCAATGAGCAGTTCTTC.